This TCR beta chain was sequenced in a study of OX40 agonist ivuxolimab in advanced cancers. In the study overall: The eligibility criteria allowed prior anti-PD-1, anti-PD-L1 or anti-CTLA-4 therapy, and approximately 42% had some.

TCRdb's table, derived via immunoSEQ multiplex PCR, lists solely in-frame clones and lacks some. The sample gives around 84,000 clones, around 92% of which show up once; 0.53% is in the top ten. About this clone: Its specificity is unknown.

The CDR3 loop spans 13 amino acids. Germline-derived CDR1 and CDR2 are SEHNR and FQNEAQ (reference sequence). Trimming at V came to 5 bases and at J to 6 bases, leaving 5 bases not matched to a gene. Study conclusions and caveats: Clonal expansion by week 6 occurred in CD4+ and CD8+ blood T cells (at 0.1 to 3.0 mg/kg). More expanded clones were seen, on average, in CD8+ T cells than in CD4+.

J is TRBJ2-7 and V is TRBV7-9; the match to TRBD1 covers 9 bases. The source is an adult with an advanced solid tumor such as melanoma, head and neck, liver or kidney cancer. Sequencing was performed on CD4+ or CD8+ T cells sorted from blood, taken in a trial of the OX40 agonist ivuxolimab. CDR3 nucleotide sequence: TGTGCCAGCAGCCCACAGGGGGCGGGCGAGCAGTACTTC. This encodes CASSPQGAGEQYF.